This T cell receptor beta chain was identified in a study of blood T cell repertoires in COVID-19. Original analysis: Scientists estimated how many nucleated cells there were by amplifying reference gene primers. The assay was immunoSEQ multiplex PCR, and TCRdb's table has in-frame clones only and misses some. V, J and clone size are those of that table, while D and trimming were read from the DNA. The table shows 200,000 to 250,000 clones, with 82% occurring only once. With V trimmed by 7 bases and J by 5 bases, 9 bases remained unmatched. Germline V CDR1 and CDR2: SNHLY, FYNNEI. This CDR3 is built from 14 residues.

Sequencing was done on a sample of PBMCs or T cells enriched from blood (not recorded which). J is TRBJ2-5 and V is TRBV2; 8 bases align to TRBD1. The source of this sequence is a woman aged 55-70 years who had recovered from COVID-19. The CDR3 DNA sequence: TGTGCCAGCACGGTTCAGGGGGCTTATGAGACCCAGTACTTC. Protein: CASTVQGAYETQYF.